The 15 T cell receptor beta chains presented below share a single source sample, sequenced in a study of T cells in localized non-small cell lung cancer. Method: immunoSEQ multiplex PCR; TCRdb's copy keeps in-frame clones and lacks some. The data hold tens of thousands of clones, with 86% observed a single time. This specimen consisted of PBMCs, obtained before any cancer treatment. The receptors stem from a man aged 40-75 years with stage II lung adenocarcinoma.

This chain uses TRBV6-5 with TRBJ1-1, with D tentatively TRBD1 (5 bases). Germline V CDR1 and CDR2: MNHEY, SVGAGI. The CDR3 has 14 residues. V lost 2 bases, J lost 2 bases, and 9 bases lay in between. The CDR3 bases are TGTGCCAGCAGTTACCCGGGACCCAACACTGAAGCTTTCTTT. Its translation: CASSYPGPNTEAFF.

This clone occurred once. The CDR3 coding sequence is TGTGCCAGCAGTCCAAACAGCAATCAGCCCCAGCATTTT. Translating gives CASSPNSNQPQHF. The rearrangement uses TRBV6-5 and TRBJ1-5; no clear D. This CDR3 comprises 13 residues. The germline V gene encodes CDR1 MNHEY and CDR2 SVGAGI. V lost 5 bases to trimming and J lost 1 base, with 6 bases between them.

The gene calls are TRBV5-1 and TRBJ2-5, with 7 positions matching TRBD1. The V gene end was trimmed by 3 bases and the J gene end by 0 bases; junction bases not matched to a gene: 5. Germline CDR1 is SGHRS and CDR2 is YFSETQ. There are 15 residues in the CDR3. The CDR3 DNA reads as TGCGCCAGCAGCTGGGGACAGTCCCACCAAGAGACCCAGTACTTC. Translation: CASSWGQSHQETQYF.

The V gene is TRBV4-2, the J gene TRBJ2-7, with D unclear. V dropped 2 bases and J dropped 1 base, with 12 bases sitting between them. Germline V CDR1 and CDR2: LGHNA, YNFKEQ. The CDR3 is 15 residues long. CDR3 coding DNA: TGTGCCAGCAGCCAAAGGGCGGACGGGTCCTACGAGCAGTACTTC. Translation: CASSQRADGSYEQYF.

J is TRBJ1-4 and V is TRBV7-9; tentative D call: TRBD1 (5 bases). Germline V gene sequence: CDR1 SEHNR, CDR2 FQNEAQ (reference sequence). Between the trimmed V and J ends, which lost 1 base and 8 bases, there was a span of 8 bases. The CDR3 totals 13 residues. Here the CDR3 reads CASSLERGEKLFF. The DNA of the CDR3 is TGTGCCAGCAGCTTAGAGAGGGGAGAAAAACTGTTTTTT.

The chain recombines TRBV9 with TRBJ1-1; TRBD1 might be the D (5 bases). Between the trimmed V and J ends, which lost 3 bases and 4 bases, there was a span of 16 bases. The V gene's germline CDR1 is SGDLS and CDR2 YYNGEE. CDR3 length: 15 amino acids. CDR3 in amino acids: CASSATGRASTEAFF. In DNA form, the CDR3 reads TGTGCCAGCAGCGCCACAGGCAGGGCGAGCACTGAAGCTTTCTTT.

The chain is built from TRBV19 and TRBJ2-1, with 7 bases lining up with TRBD2. J gave up 7 bases and V 6 bases, and 12 bases lay outside the gene matches. CDR1 and CDR2 (germline): LNHDA, SQIVND (reference sequence). This CDR3 is 15 amino acids long. The chain's CDR3 is CASSLGRGGENEQFF. For the CDR3, the DNA is TGTGCCAGTAGCCTGGGTAGGGGAGGGGAGAATGAGCAGTTCTTC. Complete variable domain (other parts from reference TRBV19 and TRBJ2-1): DGGITQSPKYLFRKEGQNVTLSCEQNLNHDAMYWYRQDPGQGLRLIYYSQIVNDFQKGDIAEGYSVSREKKESFPLTVTSAQKNPTAFYLCASSLGRGGENEQFFGPGTRLTVL.

This chain links TRBV7-3 with TRBJ2-7, with TRBD1 identical over 10 bases. The V and J ends lost 4 bases and 7 bases, in that order; junction bases with no gene match: 7. CDR3 length equals 14 residues. The germline V gene encodes CDR1 SGHTA and CDR2 FQGTGA. The CDR3 sequence is CASSSTPGQGEQYF. In nucleotides, the CDR3 is TGTGCCAGCAGCTCCACCCCGGGACAGGGGGAGCAGTACTTC. Based on the CDR3 plus reference TRBV7-3 and TRBJ2-7, the full variable domain is GAGVSQTPSNKVTEKGKYVELRCDPISGHTALYWYRQSLGQGPEFLIYFQGTGAADDSGLPNDRFFAVRPEGSVSTLKIQRTERGDSAVYLCASSSTPGQGEQYFGPGTRLTVT.

The chain couples TRBV28 to TRBJ2-5; D gene ambiguous. The germline gives CDR1 MDHEN, CDR2 SYDVKM. V gave up 6 bases and J gave up 2 bases, with 4 bases separating them. The CDR3 sequence is 11 residues long. The CDR3 coding sequence is TGTGCCAGCAGGTCACAAGAGACCCAGTACTTC. Its translation: CASRSQETQYF.

This clone was observed a few times. This sequence joins TRBV19 and TRBJ1-5; D is unresolved. The germline CDR1 and CDR2 sequences are LNHDA and SQIVND (reference sequence). CDR3 length: 15 residues. V was trimmed by 4 bases and J by 5 bases, leaving 15 bases between them. The CDR3 sequence: CASSTEDVGYQPQHF. The CDR3 DNA is TGTGCCAGTAGTACTGAGGACGTCGGGTATCAGCCCCAGCATTTT. The entire variable domain, with the rest obtained from reference TRBV19 and TRBJ1-5, is as follows: DGGITQSPKYLFRKEGQNVTLSCEQNLNHDAMYWYRQDPGQGLRLIYYSQIVNDFQKGDIAEGYSVSREKKESFPLTVTSAQKNPTAFYLCASSTEDVGYQPQHFGDGTRLSIL.

The V and J genes are TRBV5-1 and TRBJ2-1, with D possibly called TRBD1 or TRBD2 (5 bases each). Between the trimmed V and J ends, which lost 0 bases and 0 bases, there was a span of 16 bases. CDR3 length: 18 amino acids. Germline assignment: CDR1 SGHRS and CDR2 YFSETQ. The CDR3 nucleotides are TGCGCCAGCAGCTTGGGGGTCCTAGGGGCGGGCTCCTACAATGAGCAGTTCTTC. Translation gives CASSLGVLGAGSYNEQFF.

The gene calls are TRBV5-1 and TRBJ1-1; D remains ambiguous. In germline, CDR1 is SGHRS, CDR2 YFSETQ. This CDR3 has 17 amino acids. V was shortened by 5 bases and J by 3 bases, with 23 bases between the two germline ends. The CDR3 DNA reads TGCGCCAGCAGTAAGGTCAATTCTGACGCCTGGTACACTGAAGCTTTCTTT. Translated: CASSKVNSDAWYTEAFF.

The gene calls are TRBV7-6 and TRBJ1-1, with a tentative D call TRBD1 (5 bases). The length of the CDR3 is 13 residues. The germline gives CDR1 SGHVS, CDR2 FNYEAQ. V lost 3 bases and J 4 bases, leaving 9 bases between the germline ends. The CDR3 DNA sequence: TGTGCCAGCAGCTTGGGGGGTGGCACTGAAGCTTTCTTT. Translation: CASSLGGGTEAFF.

V gene TRBV28 combines with J gene TRBJ1-5, with 8 bases identical to TRBD1. Germline V CDR1 and CDR2: MDHEN, SYDVKM. CDR3 size: 14 residues. J gave up 7 bases and V 5 bases, and 7 bases lay outside the gene matches. The CDR3 is CASSRRTGWQPQHF. The CDR3 DNA sequence: TGTGCCAGCAGTCGTCGGACAGGGTGGCAGCCCCAGCATTTT.

CDR3 sequence reads: CASSLRTTYEQYF. CDR3 in DNA: TGTGCCAGCAGCTTACGGACCACCTACGAGCAGTACTTC. This rearrangement joins TRBV7-8 to TRBJ2-7, with D unresolved. CDR1 is SGHVS and CDR2 is FQNEAQ in the germline V gene. The CDR3 totals 13 residues. V was pared by 2 bases and J by 2 bases, with 7 bases between.